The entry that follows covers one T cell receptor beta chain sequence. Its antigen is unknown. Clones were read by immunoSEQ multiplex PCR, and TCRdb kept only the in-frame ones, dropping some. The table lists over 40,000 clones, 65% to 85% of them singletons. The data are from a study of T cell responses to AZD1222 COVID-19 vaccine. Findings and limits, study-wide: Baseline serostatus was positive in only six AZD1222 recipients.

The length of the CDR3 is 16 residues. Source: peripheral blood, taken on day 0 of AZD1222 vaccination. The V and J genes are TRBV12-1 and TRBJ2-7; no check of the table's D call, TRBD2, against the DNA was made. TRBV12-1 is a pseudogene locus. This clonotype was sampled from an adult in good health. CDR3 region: CASSFGRRSKDYEQYF. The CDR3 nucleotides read TGTGCCAGCAGCTTTGGCAGGAGGTCCAAGGACTACGAGCAGTACTTC.